A selection of T cell receptor beta chains follows, all from one sample in a study of blood T cells in healthy people across ages. TCRdb reprocessed the 5' RACE reads with MiXCR, giving one entry per CDR3 protein. The top ten clones hold around 11% of a sample with about 1.6 million distinct CDR3 sequences, about 35% of them seen once. Sequenced material: blood. The receptors were gathered from a woman aged 25 to 39 in good health. The CDR3 runs from the conserved cysteine through the conserved F or W. The order of the fields is V gene, clone size, J gene, D gene, CDR3 protein, CDR3 DNA. The D gene is left open where the match is weak. Some rows have no size entry. The others give once, few or many, or a class for an expanded clone.

TRBV10-3,-,TRBJ2-3,-,CAIRVGKETDTQYF,TGTGCCATCAGGGTCGGGAAGGAAACAGATACGCAGTATTTT
TRBV10-3,-,TRBJ2-5,TRBD2,CATSELLAGGQETQYF,TGTGCCACCAGTGAGCTACTAGCGGGGGGCCAAGAGACCCAGTACTTC
TRBV28,few,TRBJ2-7,TRBD2,CASSFPSGGESSYEQYF,TGTGCCAGCAGTTTCCCCTCGGGGGGTGAGTCATCCTACGAGCAGTACTTC
TRBV2,-,TRBJ2-1,-,CASMERTSYNEQFF,TGTGCCAGCATGGAGCGGACATCCTACAATGAGCAGTTCTTC
TRBV18,-,TRBJ2-1,TRBD2,CASSPQGGIAGNNEQFF,TGTGCCAGCTCACCACAAGGGGGGATAGCGGGAAACAATGAGCAGTTCTTC
TRBV5-6,few,TRBJ2-1,-,CASSFHPGSYNEQFF,TGTGCCAGCAGCTTCCACCCCGGCTCCTACAATGAGCAGTTCTTC
TRBV5-1,many,TRBJ2-7,-,CASSGSSSYEQYF,TGTGCCAGCAGCGGTTCCAGCTCCTACGAGCAGTACTTC
TRBV6-2/TRBV6-3,-,TRBJ1-6,-,CASREGYRGNSPLHF,TGTGCCAGCAGAGAGGGTTATAGGGGCAATTCACCCCTCCACTTT
TRBV5-1,few,TRBJ2-5,-,CASSLAYGDEETQYF,TGCGCCAGCAGCTTGGCCTACGGGGACGAAGAGACCCAGTACTTC
TRBV18,-,TRBJ2-6,-,CASSGISGANVLTF,TGTGCCAGCTCAGGGATCTCTGGGGCCAACGTCCTGACTTTC
TRBV20-1,-,TRBJ2-3,TRBD2,CSASLTSGRAADTQYF,TGCAGTGCTAGCCTGACTAGCGGGAGGGCCGCAGATACGCAGTATTTT
TRBV28,few,TRBJ2-7,-,CASSPRRGGSYEQYF,TGTGCCAGCAGTCCACGACGAGGGGGCTCCTACGAGCAGTACTTC
TRBV5-6,few,TRBJ1-2,-,CASSLHRGVEGYTF,TGTGCCAGCAGCTTACACCGAGGAGTAGAAGGCTACACCTTC
TRBV4-1,few,TRBJ2-4,-,CASSLPSLTAKNIQYF,TGCGCCAGCAGTCTCCCTTCCCTGACGGCCAAAAACATTCAGTACTTC
TRBV20-1,few,TRBJ2-3,TRBD2,CSARDATSGTDTQYF,TGCAGTGCTAGAGATGCGACTAGCGGCACAGATACGCAGTATTTT
TRBV29-1,-,TRBJ1-2,-,CSVDAPKGGGYTF,TGCAGCGTTGATGCCCCAAAGGGGGGTGGCTACACCTTC
TRBV4-1,-,TRBJ1-4,TRBD1,CASSRGQGPMNFEKLFF,TGCGCCAGCAGCCGTGGACAGGGGCCAATGAATTTTGAAAAACTGTTTTTT
TRBV27,-,TRBJ2-1,TRBD2,CASSLSAGAGNEQFF,TGTGCCAGCAGTTTATCAGCGGGAGCAGGTAATGAGCAGTTCTTC
TRBV6-1,-,TRBJ2-5,TRBD2,CASRKGLAGSVAQYF,TGTGCCAGCAGGAAGGGACTAGCGGGATCAGTGGCCCAGTACTTC
TRBV10-3,few,TRBJ2-5,TRBD2,CAISDRTSGVQETQYF,TGTGCCATCAGCGATAGGACTAGCGGTGTCCAAGAGACCCAGTACTTC
TRBV15,-,TRBJ2-7,TRBD2,CATSRDISGAGEQYF,TGTGCCACCAGCAGAGATATAAGCGGGGCGGGCGAGCAGTACTTC
TRBV7-7,few,TRBJ2-1,-,CASSPGRSNEQFF,TGTGCCAGCAGCCCCGGCAGGAGCAATGAGCAGTTCTTC
TRBV4-2,-,TRBJ2-1,TRBD1,CASSGRQGVYNEQFF,TGTGCCAGCAGCGGGCGACAGGGGGTTTACAATGAGCAGTTCTTC
TRBV12-3/TRBV12-4,many,TRBJ2-1,-,CASSLGVGEQFF,TGTGCCAGCAGCCTTGGTGTGGGCGAGCAGTTCTTC
TRBV4-1,-,TRBJ1-1,-,CASSRGNSLLNTEAFF,TGCGCCAGCAGCCGGGGGAATTCCCTCTTGAACACTGAAGCTTTCTTT
TRBV28,few,TRBJ1-5,-,CASTRGYSNQPQHF,TGTGCCAGCACCCGAGGTTATAGCAATCAGCCCCAGCATTTT
TRBV15,few,TRBJ1-2,TRBD1,CATSRPQGAYGYTF,TGTGCCACCAGCAGACCCCAGGGGGCTTATGGCTACACCTTC
TRBV5-5,-,TRBJ2-5,-,CASSSQGRAQETQYF,TGTGCCAGCAGCTCCCAGGGAAGGGCCCAAGAGACCCAGTACTTC
TRBV15,once,TRBJ2-5,TRBD1,CATSRSRTGGVETQYF,TGTGCCACCAGCAGATCTCGGACAGGGGGCGTGGAGACCCAGTACTTC
TRBV5-1,-,TRBJ1-4,-,CASSLGYRINEKLFF,TGCGCCAGCAGCTTGGGATATAGGATTAATGAAAAACTGTTTTTT
TRBV5-1,-,TRBJ2-3,-,CASSLTGANSGQYF,TGCGCCAGCAGCTTGACAGGTGCGAATTCTGGGCAGTATTTT
TRBV28,few,TRBJ2-5,TRBD2,CASSNSGSDRAQYF,TGTGCCAGCAGTAATAGCGGGAGTGACCGGGCCCAGTACTTC
TRBV5-1,-,TRBJ2-1,-,CASSKAPELHNNEQFF,TGCGCCAGCAGCAAGGCACCAGAACTTCATAACAATGAGCAGTTCTTC
TRBV29-1,many,TRBJ2-5,TRBD1,CSVGTGTGKETQYF,TGCAGCGTCGGCACCGGGACAGGGAAGGAGACCCAGTACTTC
TRBV6-6,many,TRBJ2-7,TRBD1,CASSETGRGSYEQYF,TGTGCCAGCAGTGAGACAGGGAGAGGTTCCTACGAGCAGTACTTC
TRBV20-1,-,TRBJ2-3,-,CSARPSIGGSTDTQYF,TGCAGTGCTAGACCATCGATTGGGGGCAGCACAGATACGCAGTATTTT
TRBV19,once,TRBJ2-1,-,CASREGASYYNEQFF,TGTGCCAGTAGGGAGGGGGCTTCCTACTACAATGAGCAGTTCTTC
TRBV7-8,-,TRBJ2-7,TRBD1,CASSGTGTGNYEQYF,TGTGCCAGCAGCGGCACCGGGACAGGGAACTACGAGCAGTACTTC
TRBV5-1,-,TRBJ2-7,-,CVSSWVGGYEQYF,TGCGTCAGCAGCTGGGTCGGCGGCTACGAGCAGTACTTC
TRBV9,few,TRBJ2-1,TRBD1,CASSGYRGGDYNEQFF,TGTGCCAGCAGCGGCTACAGGGGTGGGGACTACAATGAGCAGTTCTTC
TRBV9,few,TRBJ2-7,-,CASSVGGQSDYEQYF,TGTGCCAGCAGCGTAGGGGGCCAGTCTGACTACGAGCAGTACTTC
TRBV27,-,TRBJ2-7,TRBD2,CASSLRPLSRLRTSDSYEQYF,TGTGCCAGCAGTTTAAGGCCCCTTAGTCGCTTAAGGACTAGCGACTCCTACGAGCAGTACTTC
TRBV18,few,TRBJ2-5,TRBD1,CASSHWTGKETQYF,TGTGCCAGCTCACACTGGACAGGGAAGGAGACCCAGTACTTC
TRBV10-3,few,TRBJ2-6,TRBD1,CATKQGITTRVSGANVLTF,TGTGCCACTAAACAGGGGATAACTACGCGTGTGTCTGGGGCCAACGTCCTGACTTTC
TRBV5-1,-,TRBJ2-7,-,CASSLAPPRQPFGYEQYF,TGCGCCAGCAGCTTGGCCCCCCCAAGACAGCCGTTCGGCTACGAGCAGTACTTC
TRBV20-1,few,TRBJ2-1,-,CSARDPGAGRNEQFF,TGCAGTGCTAGAGATCCGGGAGCCGGGAGAAATGAGCAGTTCTTC
TRBV9,-,TRBJ2-7,TRBD2,CASSVHSGRAEGRNYEQYF,TGTGCCAGCAGCGTTCATAGCGGGAGGGCCGAAGGGAGGAACTACGAGCAGTACTTC
TRBV6-6,-,TRBJ2-7,TRBD1,CASRAVGQGAYEQYF,TGTGCCAGCAGGGCTGTGGGACAGGGGGCCTACGAGCAGTACTTC